A single sample is the source of the 5 T cell receptor beta chains below, sequenced in a study of T cells in localized non-small cell lung cancer. TCRdb keeps only in-frame clones here, not all; method: immunoSEQ multiplex PCR. Of 10,000 to 15,000 clones detected, about 86% appear once; the ten largest clones hold around 58%. The sample here was peripheral blood, taken before any cancer treatment. The receptors were gathered from a male donor aged 60 or over with stage III lung adenocarcinoma.

The V call is TRBV7-9, the J call TRBJ1-1; D not resolved. The CDR3 contains 16 residues. Germline values: CDR1 SEHNR, CDR2 FQNEAQ (reference sequence). V lost 5 bases and J lost 0, with 16 bases in between. Here the CDR3 DNA reads TGTGCCAGCAGCCAAGGTAGGGCATACATGAACACTGAAGCTTTCTTT. Protein sequence: CASSQGRAYMNTEAFF.

V is TRBV11-3 and J is TRBJ2-7; D uncertain. The germline V gene encodes CDR1 SGHNT and CDR2 YENEEA. Deletions cut 8 bases from V and 0 bases from J, with 8 bases between. The CDR3 sequence is 12 residues long. Here the CDR3 DNA reads TGTGCCAGCTCAAGCAACTCCTACGAGCAGTACTTC. Protein product: CASSSNSYEQYF.

The chain recombines TRBV23-1 with TRBJ2-7; the D is unclear. TRBV23-1 is given ORF status, its function remaining uncertain. The length of the CDR3 is 12 residues. Trimming left V 4 bases short and J 3 bases short, with 7 bases between. CDR3 protein: CASSLPRYEQYF. The CDR3 DNA reads TGCGCCAGCAGTCTTCCCCGCTACGAGCAGTACTTC.

The chain combines TRBV6-4 with TRBJ2-3; tentative D call: TRBD2 (5 bases). Trimming took off 2 bases at V and 1 base at J, with 13 bases between the two ends. The CDR3 sequence is 16 residues long. Germline CDR1 reads MRHNA; CDR2 reads SNTAGT. CDR3 amino acids: CASSDGGAPGTDTQYF. DNA for the CDR3: TGTGCCAGCAGTGACGGAGGAGCCCCGGGCACAGATACGCAGTATTTT.

J is TRBJ1-2 and V is TRBV7-2; 9 bases map to TRBD1. The junction had 6 bases not matched to a gene; V was cut back by 1 base and J by 6 bases. Germline V gene sequence: CDR1 SGHTA, CDR2 FQGNSA. The CDR3 length is 15 residues. The CDR3 region is CASSLEWDRVNGYTF. Written as DNA, the CDR3 is TGTGCCAGCAGCTTAGAGTGGGACAGGGTGAATGGCTACACCTTC.